One sample yielded the 12 T cell receptor beta chains listed below, sequenced in a study of beta chain features in type 1 diabetes. Findings and caveats of the study: People with Type 1 diabetes carried modestly yet significantly shorter TCRB CDR3s in all four CD4+ subsets.

Antigen specificity for these receptors is unknown. Every isolated RNA sample was fully reverse transcribed, so sequencing captured expressed TCRB transcripts. Sequencing was performed with immunoSEQ multiplex PCR; in TCRdb, only in-frame clones are kept and a portion is missing. This sample has some 350,000 clones; 8.5% to 10% occur once, and the top ten carry roughly 0.6%. The sequenced sample consisted of central memory CD4+ T cells from blood. Every receptor here comes from a young man with type 1 diabetes.

V usage is TRBV6-6 and J usage is TRBJ2-5; D unclear. Germline V gives CDR1 MNHNY, CDR2 SVGAGI (reference sequence). This CDR3 is built from 13 residues. V was clipped by 3 bases and J by 5 bases, with 10 bases between them. CDR3 protein: CASSYTRAETQYF. The DNA for the CDR3 is TGTGCCAGCAGTTATACCCGGGCGGAGACCCAGTACTTC.

This clone was counted between two and nine times. This chain joins TRBV14 and TRBJ2-1; D is uncertain. The germline gives CDR1 SGHDN, CDR2 FVKESK. V gave up 1 base and J gave up 0 bases, with 13 bases separating them. The CDR3 has 17 residues. CDR3 residues: CASSQVAQASSYNEQFF. The CDR3 DNA follows: TGTGCCAGCAGCCAAGTGGCGCAGGCGAGCTCCTACAATGAGCAGTTCTTC.

The rearrangement links TRBV15 to TRBJ2-2; tentatively, D is TRBD2 (5 bases). Trimming removed 0 bases at V and 4 bases at J, with 6 bases between. CDR3 length: 14 amino acids. Germline CDR1 LNHNV, CDR2 YYDKDF (reference sequence). The CDR3 protein is CATSRDSVTGELFF. The CDR3 coding sequence is TGTGCCACCAGCAGAGATAGCGTCACCGGGGAGCTGTTTTTT.

This clone was counted only a few times. The V call is TRBV30, the J call TRBJ1-5; D remains unclear. V shed 5 bases and J shed 6 bases, with 20 bases lying between them. Germline-derived CDR1 and CDR2 are GTSNPN and SVGIG (reference sequence). This CDR3 spans 15 amino acids. The CDR3 protein is CAWGISVSAGQPQHF. CDR3 in DNA: TGTGCCTGGGGGATCTCCGTTAGTGCGGGTCAGCCCCAGCATTTT.

This clone was seen many times. The rearrangement joins TRBV29-1 to TRBJ1-1; TRBD1 aligns across 7 bases. V trimming: 6 bases; J trimming: 2 bases; junction bases outside the gene matches: 9. From germline, CDR1 is SQVTM and CDR2 ANQGSEA. The CDR3 totals 14 residues. The CDR3 DNA sequence: TGCAGCGTGGCAAGACAGGGAGGTAACACTGAAGCTTTCTTT. It translates to CSVARQGGNTEAFF.

This clone was observed many times. The CDR3: CASSYPDGRAAYEQYF. CDR3 sequence (DNA): TGTGCCAGCAGCTACCCTGACGGGAGGGCCGCGTACGAGCAGTACTTC. V usage is TRBV7-2 and J usage is TRBJ2-7, with 8 bases matching TRBD2. After removal of 4 bases from V and 4 bases from J, the junction contained 12 bases not matched to a gene. CDR1 and CDR2 from the germline V gene are SGHTA and FQGNSA. The CDR3 runs to 16 residues.

The table lists this clone with a few counts. The chain carries TRBV5-6 and TRBJ1-1; D not resolved. Trimming left V 2 bases short and J 2 bases short, with 7 bases between. This CDR3 has 13 residues. Germline V gene sequence: CDR1 SGHDT, CDR2 YYEEEE. This chain's CDR3 is CASSLGHNTEAFF. For the CDR3, the DNA is TGTGCCAGCAGCTTAGGTCATAACACTGAAGCTTTCTTT.

The rearrangement links TRBV7-6 to TRBJ2-7; a weak D match, TRBD2 (5 bases). Germline CDR1 reads SGHVS; CDR2 reads FNYEAQ. Trimming cost V 5 bases and J 6 bases, with 11 bases left between them. The CDR3 loop spans 12 amino acids. CDR3 bases: TGTGCCAGCAGCCACCAGGCGGGCGAGCAGTACTTC. This codes for CASSHQAGEQYF. Together with reference TRBV7-6 and TRBJ2-7, the CDR3 gives the full variable domain: GAGVSQSPRYKVTKRGQDVALRCDPISGHVSLYWYRQALGQGPEFLTYFNYEAQQDKSGLPNDRFSAERPEGSISTLTIQRTEQRDSAMYRCASSHQAGEQYFGPGTRLTVT.

CDR3 nucleotide sequence: TGCGCCAGCAGTGAAGTAAGGACTAGCGGGAGGCAAGAGACCCAGTACTTC. It translates to CASSEVRTSGRQETQYF. This chain uses TRBV10-1 with TRBJ2-5; 14 bases are shared with TRBD2. The J segment lost 2 bases and the V segment lost 3 bases, leaving 5 bases of the junction unmatched. The CDR3 is made up of 17 amino acids. Germline CDR1 WNHNN, CDR2 SYGVQD (reference sequence).

The genes are TRBV4-2 and TRBJ2-1; 7 bases agree with TRBD2. The germline CDR1 and CDR2 sequences are LGHNA and YNFKEQ. The CDR3 extends over 16 amino acids. The junction had 8 bases not matched to a gene; V was cut back by 1 base and J by 5 bases. The CDR3 loop reads CASSQVVASGDNEQFF. The CDR3, as DNA: TGTGCCAGCAGCCAAGTGGTTGCTAGCGGAGACAATGAGCAGTTCTTC.

The chain carries TRBV12-5 and TRBJ2-3; D is unclear. Germline V lookup: CDR1 LGHNT, CDR2 FRNRAP. The germline V and J ends were trimmed by 6 bases and 4 bases, with 11 bases remaining between them. The CDR3 runs to 13 residues. The CDR3 DNA sequence: TGTGCTAGTGGAGTCTCCGGGCCAGATACGCAGTATTTT. The encoded protein is CASGVSGPDTQYF. Full variable domain (outside the CDR3, taken from reference TRBV12-5 and TRBJ2-3): DARVTQTPRHKVTEMGQEVTMRCQPILGHNTVFWYRQTMMQGLELLAYFRNRAPLDDSGMPKDRFSAEMPDATLATLKIQPSEPRDSAVYFCASGVSGPDTQYFGPGTRLTVL.

This clone has just a few counts. The V call is TRBV7-6, the J call TRBJ2-2; D gene uncertain. The CDR3 covers 14 residues. V was trimmed by 2 bases and J by 3 bases, leaving 7 bases between them. The germline gives CDR1 SGHVS, CDR2 FNYEAQ. CDR3 region: CASSLIEDTGELFF. The CDR3 DNA follows: TGTGCCAGCAGCTTAATAGAGGACACCGGGGAGCTGTTTTTT. Drawing the rest from reference TRBV7-6 and TRBJ2-2, the complete variable domain is GAGVSQSPRYKVTKRGQDVALRCDPISGHVSLYWYRQALGQGPEFLTYFNYEAQQDKSGLPNDRFSAERPEGSISTLTIQRTEQRDSAMYRCASSLIEDTGELFFGEGSRLTVL.